These T cell receptor beta chains were read from a single sample in a study of identical twins. TCRdb redid the calling of the 5' RACE reads with MiXCR, one entry per CDR3 protein. The table lists approximately 500,000 distinct CDR3 sequences, around 15% of them singletons. A further study also used this sample, focusing on yellow fever vaccine responses in identical twins.

The source material was CD4+ T cells sorted from blood. These TCRs come from a woman younger than 35 in good health. CDR3s include the opening cysteine and the closing phenylalanine or tryptophan. A D gene is named only where the DNA matches it firmly. Size values are once, few and many counts, or a class for expanded clones, and some rows have none.

NA,TRBV5-1,few,TRBJ1-1,CASSLGIDAEAFF,TGCGCCAGCAGCTTGGGAATTGACGCTGAAGCTTTCTTT
NA,TRBV24-1,few,TRBJ2-5,CATSDLRQGGTQYF,TGTGCCACCAGTGATTTGCGACAGGGAGGGACCCAGTACTTC
NA,TRBV7-2,few,TRBJ2-1,CASSLAQGTYNEQFF,TGTGCCAGCAGCTTAGCCCAGGGTACCTACAATGAGCAGTTCTTC
NA,TRBV4-2,NA,TRBJ2-7,CASSQDVAGQYYEQYF,TGTGCCAGCAGCCAAGATGTGGCGGGACAGTACTACGAGCAGTACTTC
TRBD2,TRBV20-1,NA,TRBJ2-3,CSASLSSGITDTQYF,TGCAGTGCTAGTCTCTCTAGCGGGATCACAGATACGCAGTATTTT
NA,TRBV3-1,NA,TRBJ2-3,CASSQKLSTTGTDTQYF,TGTGCCAGCAGCCAGAAGCTTTCGACCACGGGCACAGATACGCAGTATTTT
NA,TRBV11-2,NA,TRBJ2-3,CASSIGLLDLGDTQYF,TGTGCCAGCAGCATCGGTCTACTAGATTTAGGAGATACGCAGTATTTT
TRBD1,TRBV28,NA,TRBJ2-6,CASSSMTGVKAGANVLTF,TGTGCCAGCAGTTCAATGACAGGGGTTAAGGCTGGGGCCAACGTCCTGACTTTC
TRBD2,TRBV15,NA,TRBJ2-5,CATSRAPRLAGGMETQYF,TGTGCCACCAGCAGAGCCCCACGTTTAGCGGGAGGAATGGAGACCCAGTACTTC
TRBD2,TRBV11-3,few,TRBJ2-1,CASGHVAGYNEQFF,TGTGCCAGCGGACACGTAGCGGGGTACAATGAGCAGTTCTTC
NA,TRBV5-5,NA,TRBJ2-4,CASSLPGVRDIQYF,TGTGCCAGCAGCTTACCAGGGGTTCGGGACATTCAGTACTTC
NA,TRBV20-1,NA,TRBJ1-2,CSARGAGTSNYGYTF,TGCAGTGCTAGGGGGGCCGGGACAAGTAACTATGGCTACACCTTC
NA,TRBV5-1,many,TRBJ2-3,CASSLDGGVSDTQYF,TGCGCCAGCAGCTTGGATGGCGGGGTGTCAGATACGCAGTATTTT
TRBD2,TRBV4-1,NA,TRBJ2-7,CASSLTGTSLSEQYF,TGCGCCAGCAGCTTAACCGGGACTAGCCTTAGCGAGCAGTACTTC
NA,TRBV9,few,TRBJ2-1,CASSGRAWSTDEQFF,TGTGCCAGCAGCGGGAGAGCGTGGAGCACTGATGAGCAGTTCTTC
NA,TRBV2,NA,TRBJ2-7,CASSLDSPEQYF,TGTGCCAGCAGTCTAGACAGCCCCGAGCAGTACTTC
NA,TRBV24-1,NA,TRBJ2-1,CATSDFRNEQFF,TGTGCCACCAGTGATTTCAGGAATGAGCAGTTCTTC
TRBD1,TRBV5-1,many,TRBJ2-1,CASREQGSSYNEQFF,TGCGCCAGCAGGGAACAGGGGAGCTCCTACAATGAGCAGTTCTTC
TRBD1,TRBV29-1,many,TRBJ1-5,CSVVAAGGGNQPQHF,TGCAGCGTTGTAGCGGCAGGGGGTGGCAATCAGCCCCAGCATTTT
NA,TRBV2,NA,TRBJ2-7,CASRPGVGAHSYEQYF,TGTGCCAGCAGGCCAGGGGTAGGGGCTCACTCCTACGAGCAGTACTTC
NA,TRBV5-1,many,TRBJ2-5,CASSLGPVQETQYF,TGCGCCAGCAGCTTGGGCCCGGTCCAAGAGACCCAGTACTTC
NA,TRBV19,NA,TRBJ1-4,CASSITGSEKLFF,TGTGCCAGTAGTATTACAGGGTCTGAAAAACTGTTTTTT
TRBD1,TRBV5-5,NA,TRBJ2-7,CASSLERGQGRLRLEYF,TGTGCCAGCAGCTTGGAAAGAGGACAGGGTCGTCTACGATTGGAGTACTTC
NA,TRBV20-1,few,TRBJ2-6,CSASGASGVSGANVLTF,TGCAGTGCTAGCGGGGCGAGTGGTGTCTCTGGGGCCAACGTCCTGACTTTC
NA,TRBV29-1,few,TRBJ2-6,CSVVAADSGANVLTF,TGCAGCGTTGTGGCGGCAGACTCTGGGGCCAACGTCCTGACTTTC
NA,TRBV7-2,few,TRBJ1-5,CASSARVWGRDQPQHF,TGTGCCAGCAGCGCTAGGGTTTGGGGACGGGATCAGCCCCAGCATTTT
NA,TRBV28,NA,TRBJ1-5,CASSQVWPQHF,TGTGCCAGCAGTCAGGTCTGGCCCCAGCATTTT
TRBD2,TRBV19,NA,TRBJ2-1,CASSISLSGSGNEQFF,TGTGCCAGTAGTATTTCGCTTAGCGGGAGCGGCAATGAGCAGTTCTTC
TRBD1,TRBV11-2,NA,TRBJ2-4,CASGQQGVAKNIQYF,TGTGCCAGCGGTCAACAGGGGGTAGCCAAAAACATTCAGTACTTC
TRBD2,TRBV29-1,NA,TRBJ2-3,CSVEGLPGLSTDTQYF,TGCAGCGTTGAAGGTCTACCGGGACTAAGCACAGATACGCAGTATTTT
TRBD1,TRBV24-1,few,TRBJ2-5,CATSTTGGEETQYF,TGTGCCACCAGTACGACAGGGGGTGAGGAGACCCAGTACTTC
NA,TRBV12-3/TRBV12-4,few,TRBJ2-1,CASSSRRDGESYNEQFF,TGTGCCAGCAGCTCTCGAAGGGATGGGGAGTCCTACAATGAGCAGTTCTTC
NA,TRBV29-1,few,TRBJ2-1,CSVDRMSKDNEQFF,TGCAGCGTTGATAGGATGAGCAAAGACAATGAGCAGTTCTTC
TRBD2,TRBV7-9,NA,TRBJ2-7,CASSYSGGGRIDEQYF,TGTGCCAGCAGCTACTCGGGGGGAGGGAGAATCGACGAGCAGTACTTC
NA,TRBV6-1,NA,TRBJ1-2,CASSVMYGYTF,TGTGCCAGCAGTGTAATGTATGGCTACACCTTC
TRBD1,TRBV28,few,TRBJ2-7,CASRTGTGGIYEQYF,TGTGCCAGCAGAACTGGGACAGGGGGCATTTACGAGCAGTACTTC
NA,TRBV10-2,NA,TRBJ2-7,CASKDPITDYEQYF,TGCGCCAGCAAGGATCCAATCACCGACTACGAGCAGTACTTC
NA,TRBV19,NA,TRBJ2-1,CASSPTLSGTEQFF,TGTGCCAGTAGTCCAACACTATCGGGGACAGAGCAGTTCTTC
NA,TRBV2,many,TRBJ1-4,CASSVSGATEKLFF,TGTGCCAGCAGTGTTTCAGGGGCCACGGAAAAACTGTTTTTT
NA,TRBV20-1,few,TRBJ1-1,CSARSGGKTEAFF,TGCAGTGCTCGTTCGGGGGGCAAAACTGAAGCTTTCTTT
TRBD2,TRBV20-1,NA,TRBJ2-6,CSARASGGTISGANVLTF,TGCAGTGCTAGAGCTAGCGGGGGGACGATCTCTGGGGCCAACGTCCTGACTTTC
TRBD1,TRBV11-2,few,TRBJ2-5,CASSIDRVWETQYF,TGTGCCAGCAGCATAGACAGGGTATGGGAGACCCAGTACTTC
NA,TRBV29-1,few,TRBJ2-1,CSGGEASGNEQFF,TGCAGCGGGGGAGAAGCATCAGGCAATGAGCAGTTCTTC
NA,TRBV12-3/TRBV12-4,NA,TRBJ2-1,CASSYSGRMNEQFF,TGTGCCAGCAGCTATTCCGGGAGAATGAATGAGCAGTTCTTC
TRBD1,TRBV10-3,NA,TRBJ1-2,CAISAPSGGTGNGYTF,TGTGCCATCAGTGCCCCGAGCGGAGGGACAGGGAATGGCTACACCTTC